Listed below are T cell receptor beta chains from one sample, sequenced in a study of blood T cell repertoires in COVID-19. This table comes from immunoSEQ multiplex PCR, and its TCRdb copy is limited to in-frame clones, with some not included. The sample holds 350,000 to 550,000 clones, roughly 91% seen once. The sample consisted of peripheral blood. These receptors were collected from a woman in her 30s with acute or convalescent COVID-19. Each CDR3 is given with its conserved first and last residue. A D gene is named only where the DNA matches it firmly.

V	D	CDR3
TRBV28	-	CATSGISGPGFRTDTQYF
TRBV15	-	CATSRDRQGRNTIYF
TRBV5-1	-	CASGLQETQYF
TRBV9	TRBD2	CASSDSGGAGETQYF
TRBV19	-	CASSITPTGFNEQFF
TRBV2	-	CASSEERAAYNEQFF
TRBV9	TRBD2	CASSSSGGAGGEQFF
TRBV7-8	TRBD1	CASSPDRGPSLYEQFF
TRBV2	TRBD1	CASGSTGGYGYTF
TRBV5-4	-	CASRLQGNTEAFF
TRBV19	TRBD2	CASSIVPGGKNNEQFF
TRBV2	-	CASSLSSYGYTF
TRBV5-4	TRBD1	CASSPQPDRVVDTEAFF
TRBV4-1	-	CASSQERGTEAFF
TRBV2	TRBD1	CASSGGQGDETQYF
TRBV7-3	TRBD1	CASSLGQGLNEQFF
TRBV3-1/TRBV3-2	-	CASSPGGVQMNTEAFF
TRBV9	-	CASSVDEGLGGYTF
TRBV11-2	TRBD1	CASSTGQGKEQYF
TRBV25-1	TRBD1	CASSWGPRTGGGYTF
TRBV20-1	-	CSVTGTDTQYF
TRBV25-1	TRBD1	CASRGTGAASPLHF
TRBV9	-	CASSVGRGDQPQHF
TRBV28	-	CASSLQLAVWAKNIQYF
TRBV18	-	CASSPTATNEKLFF
TRBV11-2	-	CASSQDMNTEAFF
TRBV12-3/TRBV12-4	-	CASLSGLNTEAFF
TRBV10-1	-	CASRQTSGTGELFF
TRBV30	TRBD2	CAWSVRLAGGRYNEQFF
TRBV7-9	-	CASSDRRGGGHEQYF
TRBV4-2	-	CASSQTIGGYNEQFF
TRBV7-6	-	CASSLGGRNTEAFF